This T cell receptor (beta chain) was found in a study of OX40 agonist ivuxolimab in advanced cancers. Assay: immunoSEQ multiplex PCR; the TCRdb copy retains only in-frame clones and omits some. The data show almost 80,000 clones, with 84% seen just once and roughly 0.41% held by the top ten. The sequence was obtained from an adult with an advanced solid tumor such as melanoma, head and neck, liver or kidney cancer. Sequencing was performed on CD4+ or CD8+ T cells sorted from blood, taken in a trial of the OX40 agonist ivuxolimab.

The CDR3 reads CASAVGTSTGELFF. The CDR3 DNA sequence: TGTGCCAGTGCTGTAGGGACAAGCACCGGGGAGCTGTTTTTT. This rearrangement joins TRBV19 to TRBJ2-2, with D possibly TRBD1 on 6 matching bases. The germline V gene encodes CDR1 LNHDA and CDR2 SQIVND (reference sequence). Trimming shortened V by 8 bases and J by 4 bases, and 14 bases separated the two germline ends. The CDR3 is made up of 14 amino acids.